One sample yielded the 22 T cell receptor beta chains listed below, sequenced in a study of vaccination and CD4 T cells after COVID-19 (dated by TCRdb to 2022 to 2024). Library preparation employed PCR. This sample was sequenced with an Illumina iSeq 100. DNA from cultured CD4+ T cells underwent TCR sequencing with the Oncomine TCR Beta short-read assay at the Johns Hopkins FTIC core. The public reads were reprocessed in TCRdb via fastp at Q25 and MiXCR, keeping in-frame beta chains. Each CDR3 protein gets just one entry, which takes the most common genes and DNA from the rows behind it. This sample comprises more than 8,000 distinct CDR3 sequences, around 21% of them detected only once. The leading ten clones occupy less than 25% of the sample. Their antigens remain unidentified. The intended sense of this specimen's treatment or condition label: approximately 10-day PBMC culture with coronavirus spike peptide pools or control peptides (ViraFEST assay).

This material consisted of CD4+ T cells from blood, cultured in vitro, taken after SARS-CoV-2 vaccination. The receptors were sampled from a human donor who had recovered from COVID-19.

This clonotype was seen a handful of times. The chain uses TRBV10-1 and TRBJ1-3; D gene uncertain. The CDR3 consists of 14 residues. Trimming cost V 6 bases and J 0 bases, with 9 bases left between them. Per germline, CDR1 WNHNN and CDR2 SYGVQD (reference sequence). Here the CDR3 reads CASRGSNSGNTIYF. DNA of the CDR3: TGCGCCAGCAGGGGTTCCAACTCTGGAAACACCATATATTTT.

CDR3 DNA: TGTGCCAGCAGTTTCAAGCGGGACTACGAGCAGTACTTC. Residues: CASSFKRDYEQYF. V and J are TRBV12-3 or TRBV12-4 and TRBJ2-7; 7 bases fit TRBD2. The CDR3 is made up of 13 amino acids. V dropped 3 bases and J dropped 3; count of bases not matched to a gene: 2.

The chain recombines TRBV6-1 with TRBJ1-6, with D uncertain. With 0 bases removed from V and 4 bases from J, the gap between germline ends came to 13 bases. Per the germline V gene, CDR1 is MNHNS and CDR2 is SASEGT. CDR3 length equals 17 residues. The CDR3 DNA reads TGTGCCAGCAGTGAAGCGCTTCTGGCAACTTATAATTCACCCCTCCACTTT. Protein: CASSEALLATYNSPLHF.

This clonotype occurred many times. The CDR3 sequence: CSAPPKTGNISYEQYF. CDR3 DNA sequence: TGCAGTGCTCCCCCGAAGACAGGGAACATTTCCTACGAGCAGTACTTC. The chain is built from TRBV20-1 and TRBJ2-7, with TRBD1 identical over 7 bases. This CDR3 contains 16 residues. CDR1 and CDR2 from the germline V gene are DFQATT and SNEGSKA (reference sequence). V lost 5 bases, J lost 1 base, and 14 bases stayed unmatched.

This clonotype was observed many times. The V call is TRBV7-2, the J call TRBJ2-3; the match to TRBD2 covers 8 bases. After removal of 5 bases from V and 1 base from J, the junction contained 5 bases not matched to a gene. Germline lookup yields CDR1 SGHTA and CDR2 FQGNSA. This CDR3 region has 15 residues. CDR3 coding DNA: TGTGCCAGCAGCCCAAGCGGGAGCGGCACAGATACGCAGTATTTT. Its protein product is CASSPSGSGTDTQYF.

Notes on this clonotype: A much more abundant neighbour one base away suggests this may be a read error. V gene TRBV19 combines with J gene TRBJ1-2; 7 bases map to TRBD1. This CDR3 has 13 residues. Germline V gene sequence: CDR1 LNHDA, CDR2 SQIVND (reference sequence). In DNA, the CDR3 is TGTGCCAGTAGTGATACAGGGGTGGTTGGCTACGCCTTC. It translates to CASSDTGVVGYAF.

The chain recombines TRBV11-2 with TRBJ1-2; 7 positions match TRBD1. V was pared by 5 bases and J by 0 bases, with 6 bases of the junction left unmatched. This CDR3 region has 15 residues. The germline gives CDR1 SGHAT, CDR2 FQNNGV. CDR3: CASSPGTATNYGYTF. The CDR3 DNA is TGTGCCAGCAGCCCCGGGACAGCGACTAACTATGGCTACACCTTC.

The CDR3 coding sequence is TGCGCCAGCAGCTTGTTGGGACTAGAGATGGGCTTGGGAGATACGCAGTATTTT. Translated, it gives CASSLLGLEMGLGDTQYF. V usage is TRBV5-1 and J usage is TRBJ2-3, with 8 nucleotides matching TRBD2. The CDR3 runs 18 residues. Looked up from germline, CDR1 is SGHRS and CDR2 is YFSETQ. Trimming at V came to 1 base and at J to 5 bases, leaving 15 bases not matched to a gene. The entire variable domain, with the rest obtained from reference TRBV5-1 and TRBJ2-3, is as follows: KAGVTQTPRYLIKTRGQQVTLSCSPISGHRSVSWYQQTPGQGLQFLFEYFSETQRNKGNFPGRFSGRQFSNSRSEMNVSTLELGDSALYLCASSLLGLEMGLGDTQYFGPGTRLTVL.

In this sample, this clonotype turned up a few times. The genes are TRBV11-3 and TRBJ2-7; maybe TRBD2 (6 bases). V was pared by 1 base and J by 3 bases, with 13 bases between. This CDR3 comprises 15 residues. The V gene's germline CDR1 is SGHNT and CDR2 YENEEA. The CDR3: CASSLVVGDFYEQYF. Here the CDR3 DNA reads TGTGCCAGCAGCTTAGTGGTGGGGGACTTCTACGAGCAGTACTTC. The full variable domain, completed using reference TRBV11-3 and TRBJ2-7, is EAGVVQSPRYKIIEKKQPVAFWCNPISGHNTLYWYLQNLGQGPELLIRYENEEAVDDSQLPKDRFSAERLKGVDSTLKIQPAELGDSAVYLCASSLVVGDFYEQYFGPGTRLTVT.

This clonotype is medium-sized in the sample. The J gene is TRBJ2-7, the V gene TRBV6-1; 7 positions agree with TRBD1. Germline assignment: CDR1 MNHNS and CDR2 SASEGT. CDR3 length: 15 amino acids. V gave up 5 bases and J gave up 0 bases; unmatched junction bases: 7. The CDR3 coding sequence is TGTGCCAGCAGTAAAAGGGGGCGCAGCTCCTACGAGCAGTACTTC. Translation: CASSKRGRSSYEQYF.

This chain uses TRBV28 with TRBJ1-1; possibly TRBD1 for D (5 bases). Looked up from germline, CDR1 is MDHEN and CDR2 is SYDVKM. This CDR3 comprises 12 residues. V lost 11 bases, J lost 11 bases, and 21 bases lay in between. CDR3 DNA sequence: TGTGCCGGCGCCCAGACGGGGCGGCGGGCTTTCTTT. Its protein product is CAGAQTGRRAFF.

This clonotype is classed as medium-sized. For the CDR3, the DNA is TGTGCCAGCAGCTCCCGGGACAGTGGGACCCAGTACTTC. Amino acids: CASSSRDSGTQYF. The V and J genes are TRBV7-2 and TRBJ2-5; 7 bases align to TRBD1. Germline V CDR1 and CDR2: SGHTA, FQGNSA. With 4 bases clipped from V and 7 bases from J, the junction kept 6 bases outside the gene matches. The CDR3 has 13 residues.

The CDR3 is CASSLSAADTQYF. CDR3 DNA sequence: TGCGCCAGCAGCTTGTCAGCGGCAGATACGCAGTATTTT. The chain uses TRBV5-1 and TRBJ2-3, with a tentative D call TRBD2 (5 bases). V shed 1 base and J shed 4 bases, with 7 bases lying between them. This CDR3 has 13 residues. Germline lookup yields CDR1 SGHRS and CDR2 YFSETQ.

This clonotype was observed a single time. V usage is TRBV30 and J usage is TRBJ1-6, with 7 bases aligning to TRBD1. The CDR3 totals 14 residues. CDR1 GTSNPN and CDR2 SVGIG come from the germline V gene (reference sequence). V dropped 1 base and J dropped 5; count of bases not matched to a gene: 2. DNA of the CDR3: TGTGCCTGGAGTGAGGGACAGCATAATTCACCCCTCCACTTT. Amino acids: CAWSEGQHNSPLHF.

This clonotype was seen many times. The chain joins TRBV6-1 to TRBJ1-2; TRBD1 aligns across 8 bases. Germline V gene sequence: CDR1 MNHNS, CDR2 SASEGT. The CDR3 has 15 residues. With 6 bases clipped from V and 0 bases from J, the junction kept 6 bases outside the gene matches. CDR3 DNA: TGTGCCAGCAGGCTGGACAGGGAACCTAACTATGGCTACACCTTC. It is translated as CASRLDREPNYGYTF.

The CDR3 DNA is TGTGCCAGCAGCTTAACCCGGGGGACGGGGAAAAATGAGCAGTTCTTC. Protein product: CASSLTRGTGKNEQFF. The rearrangement uses TRBV7-2 and TRBJ2-1; D is perhaps TRBD2 (6 bases). The CDR3 extends over 16 amino acids. Trimming left V 2 bases short and J 7 bases short, with 18 bases between. CDR1 and CDR2 (germline): SGHTA, FQGNSA.

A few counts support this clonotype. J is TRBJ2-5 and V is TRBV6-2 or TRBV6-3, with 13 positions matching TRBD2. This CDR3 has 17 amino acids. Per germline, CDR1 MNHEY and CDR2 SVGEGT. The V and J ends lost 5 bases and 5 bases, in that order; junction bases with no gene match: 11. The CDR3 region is CASSILTSGRPIETQYF. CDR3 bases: TGTGCCAGCAGTATCCTGACTAGCGGGAGGCCGATCGAGACCCAGTACTTC.

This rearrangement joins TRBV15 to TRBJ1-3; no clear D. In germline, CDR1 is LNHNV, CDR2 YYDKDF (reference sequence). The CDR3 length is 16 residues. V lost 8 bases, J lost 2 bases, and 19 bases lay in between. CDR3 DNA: TGTGCCACCGGTTTCGGGCAGCGACCTACTGGAAACACCATATATTTT. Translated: CATGFGQRPTGNTIYF.

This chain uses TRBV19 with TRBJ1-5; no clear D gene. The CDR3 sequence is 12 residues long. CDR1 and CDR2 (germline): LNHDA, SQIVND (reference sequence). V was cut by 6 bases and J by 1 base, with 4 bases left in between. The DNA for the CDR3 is TGTGCCAGTAGGAGGAGCAATCAGCCCCAGCATTTT. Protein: CASRRSNQPQHF.

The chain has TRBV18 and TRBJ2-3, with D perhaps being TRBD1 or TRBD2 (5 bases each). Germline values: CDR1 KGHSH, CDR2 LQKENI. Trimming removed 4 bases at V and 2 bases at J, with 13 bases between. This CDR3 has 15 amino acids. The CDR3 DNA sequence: TGTGCCAGCTCACGGGGACGGGTCACCACAGATACGCAGTATTTT. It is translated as CASSRGRVTTDTQYF.

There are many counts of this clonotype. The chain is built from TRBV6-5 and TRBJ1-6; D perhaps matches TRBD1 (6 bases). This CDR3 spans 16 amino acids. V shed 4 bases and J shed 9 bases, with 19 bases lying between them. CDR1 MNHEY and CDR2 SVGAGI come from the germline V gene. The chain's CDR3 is CASSSEGGTMGSPLHF. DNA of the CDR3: TGTGCCAGCAGTTCCGAGGGGGGGACAATGGGTTCACCCCTCCACTTT.

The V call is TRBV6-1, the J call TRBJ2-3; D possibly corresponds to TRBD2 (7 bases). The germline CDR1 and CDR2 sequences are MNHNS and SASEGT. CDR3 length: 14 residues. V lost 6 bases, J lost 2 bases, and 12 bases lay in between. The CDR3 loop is CASRGGGLTDTQYF. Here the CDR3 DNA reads TGTGCCAGCAGGGGCGGGGGCCTCACAGATACGCAGTATTTT.